The T cell receptor beta chain described here comes from a study of T cells after posttransplantation cyclophosphamide. This clone was counted a single time. The germline CDR1 and CDR2 sequences are SEHNR and FQNEAQ (reference sequence). The CDR3 loop spans 13 amino acids. Trimming left V 5 bases short and J 4 bases short, with 11 bases between. Sequencing used immunoSEQ multiplex PCR; TCRdb keeps in-frame clones, though not all of them. The sample carries about 15,000 clones, roughly 84% recorded once. Control samples came 1 year after myeloablative marrow transplants with methotrexate plus calcineurin inhibitor.

This TCR came from a male patient in his forties or fifties who received an allogeneic stem cell transplant from an unrelated donor, was CMV-positive, and had chronic GVHD only. Some T cells may be transferred from the graft donor. The chain has TRBV7-9 and TRBJ1-2, with D perhaps TRBD1 (6 bases). The sequencing here drew on PBMCs, taken after an allogeneic stem cell transplant with a calcineurin inhibitor and methotrexate. CDR3 bases: TGTGCCAGCAGCCCAGGACAGCTCTATGGCTACACCTTC. Amino acid sequence: CASSPGQLYGYTF.